This entry is about one TCR beta chain. Its antigen is unknown. No base qualities exist here, and no much larger clone lies one base off it. This specimen belongs to a study of blood T cell repertoires in COVID-19 (dated by TCRdb to about 2020). Broadly, across the study: Collaborator samples came from the United States, Italy and Spain and covered acute and convalescent phases of COVID-19. The material from the prospective study consisted of cDNA or gDNA derived from T cells, B-cell-depleted T cells, or PBMCs. Deeply sampled blood TCRbeta repertoires from subjects exposed to, actively infected with, or recovered from COVID-19 were included in the dataset. The repertoires were released in a freely available public database meant as a resource for research on the immune response to SARS-CoV-2. The samples were drawn from the first 160 participants of the ongoing ImmuneRACE study and from 950 to 1,500 subjects provided by 6 global collaborators. Nearly every sample came with metadata listing a de-identified subject ID, COVID-19 status, age in years and sex. Where available, HLA class I and class II types were obtained from metadata supplied by the sample provider rather than from assay-based typing.

At the junction V is shortened by 5 bases and J by 0 bases, with 19 bases in between. CDR1 and CDR2 were assigned from the germline V gene as SGHVS and FNYEAQ. The CDR3 sequence holds 17 residues, the cysteine and phenylalanine included. Only the CDR3 DNA is retained, 51 bases long and in frame from the first base. What the study reported, not specific to this receptor: Clinical and demographic metadata were provided uncurated, with the amount varying by source and participant.

In Seattle, one collaborating source enrolled patients while the infection was active and tracked those patients longitudinally over the course of disease. Whole blood was collected in K2EDTA tubes by collaborating institutions according to the institutions' own protocols. For TCRbeta analysis, collaborators shipped samples as frozen whole blood, isolated PBMCs, or DNA extracted from either of those sample types. TCRbeta CDR3 regions were amplified from genomic DNA using the immunoSEQ Assay, a bias-controlled multiplex PCR. Processing in the source paper ran as follows. The number of nucleated cells in each sample was estimated from the amplification of reference gene primers within the assay. To quantify the absolute abundance of each unique TCRbeta CDR3 rearrangement, sequence reads were collapsed and filtered. For each sample, productive Simpson clonality was calculated as the square root of Simpson's diversity index across productive rearrangements. Entries here come from immuneACCESS through TCRdb and include only in-frame sequences with V and J called. Some clones fail to appear in such tables; in the studies checked, an unresolved V gene covers under half of the shortfall, and the cause of the remainder is unknown. The V and J calls and clone size are taken from that table; D and trimming were inferred from the DNA. Within this sample are roughly 250,000 clones, with about nine tenths of them counted one time only. The top ten clones comprise roughly 0.8% of the sample.

The source is a man aged 30-40 years with COVID-19, enrolled during active disease. The receptor chain draws on TRBV7-6 and TRBJ1-2, and the D gene may be TRBD1, 5 bases matching. The source material was peripheral blood. The DNA reads as follows: TGTGCCAGCAGCCCAGGGCTCGGCGGAGGGGCTAACTATGGCTACACCTTC. Its protein product is CASSPGLGGGANYGYTF.